Below, one TCR beta chain is given with its context. The antigen is unknown. The record originates from a study of T cell responses to AZD1222 COVID-19 vaccine. Only in-frame clones appear in the TCRdb table, and some are missing; sequencing was by immunoSEQ multiplex PCR. Seen here are under 200,000 clones, more than 90% observed once, and the top ten hold approximately 4%. Study outcomes and limitations: Clonal diversity may have been underestimated in mostly white British donors.

The CDR3 totals 12 residues. Looked up from germline, CDR1 is SNHLY and CDR2 is FYNNEI. This receptor was identified in an adult who received the MenACWY meningococcal vaccine as a control. The sequencing here drew on peripheral blood, taken 28 days after the second dose of the MenACWY control vaccine. The gene calls are TRBV2 and TRBJ2-1; D is possibly TRBD2 (5 bases). The CDR3 DNA is TGTGCAGGTACTAGAGGATTCGATGAGCAGTTCTTC. Protein: CAGTRGFDEQFF.